The clone carrying this TCR beta chain was counted at least ten times. Germline V gene data show CDR1 as SGHTA and CDR2 as FQGNSA. This CDR3 is 15 amino acids long. Unmatched junction bases numbered 9, after V lost 5 bases and J lost 2 bases. The authors ran 15 to 20 PCR cycles to amplify TCRs with a constant-region primer and V-primer adapter. mRNA, once isolated, was amplified by in vitro transcription. TCRdb fed the reads into MiXCR, producing one record per CDR3 protein. The sample holds about 47,000 distinct CDR3 sequences; approximately 10% are singletons and the top ten take about 6.2%. This sample stems from a study of low-dose radiotherapy and immunotherapy resistance in tumors. The wider study: Treatment of Cohort 1 consisted of 0.5 Gy per fraction every 2 weeks, adding up to 6.5 Gy. Every two weeks, cyclophosphamide 200 mg/m2 was infused one day before radiation plus immunotherapy.

Sample time point: before trial treatment. As a condition of eligibility, patients had advanced solid tumors lacking tumor-infiltrating lymphocytes. This rearrangement joins TRBV7-2 to TRBJ2-7, with 7 bases identical to TRBD1. This TCR came from a female donor with ovarian cancer. Sample: PBMCs, taken before treatment. The DNA for the CDR3 is TGTGCCAGCAGCGCCCAGACAGGGATGGCCTACGAGCAGTACTTC. Residues: CASSAQTGMAYEQYF. Supplemented by reference TRBV7-2 and TRBJ2-7, the full variable domain reads GAGVSQSPSNKVTEKGKDVELRCDPISGHTALYWYRQSLGQGLEFLIYFQGNSAPDKSGLPSDRFSAERTGGSVSTLTIQRTQQEDSAVYLCASSAQTGMAYEQYFGPGTRLTVT.